This TCR beta chain was retrieved from a study of vaccination effects on CD4 cells after COVID-19. On the study more broadly: BNT162b2 vaccine or mRNA-1273 vaccine was given to participants in two doses. Study results and caveats: There was marked clonal contraction among infection- and vaccine-induced clones late after vaccination.

Assay: immunoSEQ multiplex PCR; the TCRdb copy retains only in-frame clones and omits some. Of tens of thousands of clones in the sample, more than 60% were seen once. Within the ViraFEST assay, antigen-specific CD4+ T cells underwent expansion with viral peptide pools prior to sequencing. Between days 10 and 11 of culture, CD4+ T cells were separated out. This individual tested PCR-positive for SARS-CoV-2 infection between March and December 2020. The researchers cultured fewer than 2.5 million PBMC per well with about 10 IU/ml IL-2 and roughly 9.2 ug/ml peptides. To note about this clone: What it binds is not known.

This CDR3 has 13 amino acids. Germline assignment: CDR1 SGHRS and CDR2 YFSETQ. V gave up 4 bases and J gave up 5 bases, with 13 bases separating them. This specimen consisted of CD4+ T cells from PBMCs cultured with a peptide pool, obtained before COVID-19 vaccination. The V and J genes are TRBV5-1 and TRBJ2-7, with D possibly called TRBD1 or TRBD2 (5 bases each). This receptor was taken from a human donor who had a prior SARS-CoV-2 infection. The CDR3, as DNA: TGCGCCAGCAGCACGGGACCTGAGAACGAGCAGTACTTC. Its translation: CASSTGPENEQYF.